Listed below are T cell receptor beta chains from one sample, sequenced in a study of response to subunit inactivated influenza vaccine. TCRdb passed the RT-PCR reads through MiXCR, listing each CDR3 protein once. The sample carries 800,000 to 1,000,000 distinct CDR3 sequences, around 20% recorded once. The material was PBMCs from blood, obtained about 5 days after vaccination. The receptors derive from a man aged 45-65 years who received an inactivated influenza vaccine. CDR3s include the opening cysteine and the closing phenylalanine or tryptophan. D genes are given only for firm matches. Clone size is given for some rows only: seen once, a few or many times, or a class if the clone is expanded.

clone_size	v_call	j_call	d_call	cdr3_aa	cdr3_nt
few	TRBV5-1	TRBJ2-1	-	CASRPRLESYNEQFF	TGCGCCAGCAGACCCCGGTTAGAGTCCTACAATGAGCAGTTCTTC
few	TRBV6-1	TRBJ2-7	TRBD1	CASNRDSASYEQYF	TGTGCCAGTAACCGGGACAGCGCTTCCTACGAGCAGTACTTC
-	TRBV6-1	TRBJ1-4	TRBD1	CASSRYPGQGEEKLFF	TGTGCCAGCAGCCGTTATCCGGGACAGGGGGAGGAAAAACTGTTTTTT
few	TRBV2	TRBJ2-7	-	CASRETDYEQYF	TGTGCCAGCAGGGAGACCGACTACGAGCAGTACTTC
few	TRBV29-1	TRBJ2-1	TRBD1	CSVDRRDRAYNEQFF	TGCAGCGTGGACCGTAGGGACAGGGCCTACAATGAGCAGTTCTTC
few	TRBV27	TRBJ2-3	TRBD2	CASSSKREGHRDTQYF	TGTGCCAGCAGTTCCAAGCGGGAGGGCCATAGAGATACGCAGTATTTT
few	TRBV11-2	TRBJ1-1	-	CASSTATGRTEAFF	TGTGCCAGCAGCACCGCGACTGGAAGGACTGAAGCTTTCTTT
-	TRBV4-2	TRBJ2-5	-	CASSQDESETQYF	TGTGCCAGCAGCCAAGATGAGTCGGAGACCCAGTACTTC
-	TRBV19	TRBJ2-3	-	CASRRFGTRPDTQYF	TGTGCCAGTAGGAGATTCGGGACGAGGCCAGATACGCAGTATTTT
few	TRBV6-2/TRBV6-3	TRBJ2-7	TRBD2	CASSAPGLADYEQYF	TGTGCCAGCAGTGCCCCGGGACTAGCGGACTACGAGCAGTACTTC
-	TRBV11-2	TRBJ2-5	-	CASSLVQQETQYF	TGTGCCAGCAGCTTAGTCCAGCAAGAGACCCAGTACTTC
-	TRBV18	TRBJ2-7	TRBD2	CASSAGTSGTYSYEQYF	TGTGCCAGCTCAGCCGGGACTAGCGGCACATACTCCTACGAGCAGTACTTC
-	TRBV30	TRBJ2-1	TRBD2	CAWGGLAGVEQFF	TGTGCCTGGGGGGGACTAGCGGGAGTTGAGCAGTTCTTC
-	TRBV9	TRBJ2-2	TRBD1	CASSVFAGGLNTGELFF	TGTGCCAGCAGCGTATTTGCAGGGGGCTTGAACACCGGGGAGCTGTTTTTT
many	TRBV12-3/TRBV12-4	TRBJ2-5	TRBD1	CASSLGTGQETQYF	TGTGCCAGCAGCCTAGGGACAGGGCAAGAGACCCAGTACTTC
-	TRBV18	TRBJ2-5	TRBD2	CASSPPSGIVETQYF	TGTGCCAGCTCACCCCCTAGCGGGATCGTGGAGACCCAGTACTTC
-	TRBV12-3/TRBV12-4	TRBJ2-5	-	CASSLIGTKGRTQYF	TGTGCCAGCAGTTTAATAGGGACAAAGGGGAGGACCCAGTACTTC
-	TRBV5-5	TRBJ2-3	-	CASSPPGEDTQYF	TGTGCCAGCAGCCCGCCGGGGGAAGATACGCAGTATTTT
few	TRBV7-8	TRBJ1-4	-	CASSLARFGDREKLFF	TGTGCCAGCAGCTTAGCCCGCTTCGGGGATCGGGAAAAACTGTTTTTT
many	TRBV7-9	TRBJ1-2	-	CASRLDNYGYTF	TGTGCCAGCAGGCTTGACAACTATGGCTACACCTTC
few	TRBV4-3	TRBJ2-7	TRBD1	CASSQGQGMVYEQYF	TGCGCCAGCAGCCAAGGACAGGGGATGGTATACGAGCAGTACTTC
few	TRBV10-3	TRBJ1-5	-	CAISDDRLQPQHF	TGTGCCATCAGTGACGACAGGCTTCAGCCCCAGCATTTT
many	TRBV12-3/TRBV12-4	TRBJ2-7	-	CASSARGEQYF	TGTGCCAGCAGTGCCAGGGGCGAGCAGTACTTC
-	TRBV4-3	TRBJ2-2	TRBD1	CASSQEQGANTGELFF	TGCGCCAGCAGCCAAGAACAGGGGGCTAACACCGGGGAGCTGTTTTTT
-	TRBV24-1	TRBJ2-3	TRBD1	CATSDRQGRPDTQYF	TGTGCCACCAGTGACCGACAGGGGCGCCCAGATACGCAGTATTTT
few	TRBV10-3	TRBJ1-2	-	CAMSDKGGGYGYTF	TGTGCCATGAGTGATAAGGGAGGGGGCTATGGCTACACCTTC